This T cell receptor beta chain stems from a study of vaccination effects on CD4 cells after COVID-19. Note on this clone: What it recognizes is unknown.

The ViraFEST assay expanded antigen-specific CD4+ T cells with viral peptide pools before sequencing. When around 9 days of culture had elapsed, CD4+ T cells were isolated. The healthy vaccine recipients, who had no prior SARS-CoV-2 infection, showed negative nucleocapsid antibodies. It was with approximately 10 IU/ml IL-2 and 10 ug/ml peptides that some 1.9 million PBMC per well were cultured. This CDR3 is 13 amino acids long. V was trimmed by 0 bases and J by 9 bases, leaving 9 bases between them. Germline V gene sequence: CDR1 SEHNR, CDR2 FQNEAQ (reference sequence). Measured with immunoSEQ multiplex PCR; TCRdb has only the in-frame clones, and not every one. The table has under 70,000 clones, roughly 80% seen once. Findings of the study overall: Convalescent patients were few in the study, and early post-infection timepoints were absent.

This receptor was identified in a human donor who received a COVID-19 vaccine. This chain joins TRBV7-9 and TRBJ2-1; D ambiguous. The material was CD4+ T cells from PBMCs cultured with HCoV-OC43 spike peptides, obtained before COVID-19 vaccination. Indicated subset: HCoV-OC43 spike overlapping peptide pool stimulation. For the CDR3, the DNA is TGTGCCAGCAGCTTAGCAAGAATGACTGAGCAGTTCTTC. The encoded protein is CASSLARMTEQFF.